This passage covers 7 T cell receptor beta chains from one sample sequenced in a study of regulatory T cells in long-lasting Graves disease. The authors built TCR beta libraries using iRepertoire HTBI primers and Arm-PCR of CDR3 regions. TCRdb redid the calling of the multiplex PCR reads with MiXCR, one entry per CDR3 protein. Altogether roughly 450,000 distinct CDR3 sequences are present, about 20% being singletons, with the ten largest covering around 12%. Time point defined: persistent/refractory GD, antithyroid drugs over 5 years with positive TRAb. Extracted RNA from PBMCs served as the source of the TCR library. This sample comprised peripheral blood mononuclear cells (PBMCs), obtained when the disease was refractory, from a patient treated with antithyroid drugs. The receptors originated from a female donor with Graves disease.

This clonotype was counted many times. V and J are TRBV12-3 or TRBV12-4 and TRBJ1-1; 8 nucleotides match TRBD1. The CDR3 extends over 15 amino acids. The junction had 9 bases not matched to a gene; V was cut back by 5 bases and J by 4 bases. CDR3 DNA: TGTGCCAGCAGTCCACCGCGACAGGGGAGCACTGAAGCTTTCTTT. It yields the protein CASSPPRQGSTEAFF.

The J gene is TRBJ2-2, the V gene TRBV7-2, with D unresolved. Germline-derived CDR1 and CDR2 are SGHTA and FQGNSA. Trimming removed 4 bases from V and 1 base from J, with 10 bases in between. The CDR3 runs 15 residues. CDR3 coding DNA: TGTGCCAGCAGCTCCCAGGTTCTGAACACCGGGGAGCTGTTTTTT. Translating it yields CASSSQVLNTGELFF.

There are many counts of this clonotype. The chain employs TRBV12-3 or TRBV12-4 and TRBJ1-6, with D tentatively TRBD1 (6 bases). Trimming took 5 bases from V and 6 from J, leaving 11 bases between them. The CDR3 runs to 14 residues. Here the CDR3 reads CASSPGQLNSPLHF. CDR3 coding DNA: TGTGCCAGCAGTCCAGGACAGCTTAATTCACCCCTCCACTTT.

This clonotype has at least ten counts. This chain links TRBV11-2 with TRBJ1-5, with 9 bases aligning to TRBD1. CDR3 size: 16 residues. Germline loops: CDR1 SGHAT, CDR2 FQNNGV. V trimming: 5 bases; J trimming: 5 bases; junction bases outside the gene matches: 10. CDR3 sequence: CASSPTGDRDYQPQHF. The CDR3 coding sequence is TGTGCCAGCAGCCCGACCGGGGACAGGGATTATCAGCCCCAGCATTTT.

CDR3 in amino acids: CSAPTQGADYEQYF. CDR3 in DNA: TGCAGTGCGCCCACCCAGGGTGCGGACTACGAGCAGTACTTC. The chain joins TRBV20-1 to TRBJ2-7, with D maybe TRBD1 (5 bases). The germline V and J ends were trimmed by 6 bases and 3 bases, with 18 bases remaining between them. From germline, CDR1 is DFQATT and CDR2 SNEGSKA (reference sequence). The CDR3 spans 14 residues.

This clonotype was seen many times. This chain connects TRBV28 to TRBJ1-6, with 7 bases identical to TRBD1. This CDR3 is built from 19 residues. Germline trimming cut 2 bases from V and 4 bases from J; bases unmatched to any gene: 14. The germline V gene has CDR1 MDHEN and CDR2 SYDVKM. CDR3 amino acids: CASSLPETGRGEYNSPLHF. The CDR3 coding sequence is TGTGCCAGCAGTTTACCCGAGACAGGGCGTGGGGAATATAATTCACCCCTCCACTTT.

This clonotype appeared many times. This sequence joins TRBV9 and TRBJ1-2, with D uncertain. This CDR3 contains 13 residues. Germline V gene sequence: CDR1 SGDLS, CDR2 YYNGEE. Trimming shortened V by 0 bases and J by 8 bases, and 11 bases separated the two germline ends. CDR3 coding DNA: TGTGCCAGCAGCGTAGTTGGTGGCTTCGGCTACACCTTC. Translation: CASSVVGGFGYTF.